Each of the 26 T cell receptor beta chains below was sequenced from the same sample in a study of breast tumors, draining lymph nodes, adjacent tissues. From the multiplex PCR reads, TCRdb called clonotypes with MiXCR, one entry per CDR3 protein. The data hold about 300,000 distinct CDR3 sequences, with roughly 31% observed a single time. Samples came from axillary lymph nodes draining the breast cancer. The source material was axillary lymph node tissue. All receptors derive from a female donor with breast cancer. Some clones in this sample may be carry-over from other donors' samples.

This chain links TRBV7-9 with TRBJ1-5; D is possibly TRBD1 (6 bases). Trimming left V 5 bases short and J 2 bases short, with 13 bases between. CDR3 length: 15 residues. The V gene's germline CDR1 is SEHNR and CDR2 FQNEAQ (reference sequence). The CDR3 DNA follows: TGTGCCAGCAGCATGGGGGACACGGGCAATCAGCCCCAGCATTTT. Its translation is CASSMGDTGNQPQHF.

Ten or more counts support this clonotype. The rearrangement uses TRBV6-6 and TRBJ2-7, with D hard to call. Looked up from germline, CDR1 is MNHNY and CDR2 is SVGAGI (reference sequence). Trimming left V 2 bases short and J 2 bases short, with 4 bases between. CDR3 length: 12 amino acids. CDR3 DNA sequence: TGTGCCAGCAGTTACCAAACCTACGAGCAGTACTTC. This translates into CASSYQTYEQYF.

This clonotype was recorded many times. J is TRBJ1-6 and V is TRBV9; the D is unclear. This CDR3 contains 14 residues. Germline V gene sequence: CDR1 SGDLS, CDR2 YYNGEE. V lost 0 bases, J lost 7 bases, and 8 bases lay in between. CDR3 sequence reads: CASSVELFNSPLHF. The CDR3 region has the DNA TGTGCCAGCAGCGTAGAGTTATTCAATTCACCCCTCCACTTT.

Comment on this clonotype: Being one base from a much bigger clone, this may be a read error. The chain has TRBV6-1 and TRBJ2-3; D possibly corresponds to TRBD1 (5 bases). The germline V gene has CDR1 MNHNS and CDR2 SASEGT. CDR3 length equals 15 residues. CDR3 DNA sequence: TGTGCCAGCAGTGAGCCCCGACAGAGAACAGATACGCGGTATTTT. Translation gives CASSEPRQRTDTRYF.

This clonotype has a count of ten or more. V is TRBV2 and J is TRBJ2-1; TRBD2 aligns across 7 bases. The CDR3 runs 13 residues. V dropped 7 bases and J dropped 10; count of bases not matched to a gene: 10. Germline loops: CDR1 SNHLY, CDR2 FYNNEI. Here the CDR3 DNA reads TGTGCCAGCACCGACGGACTAGGCGGCGAGCAGTTCTTC. It codes for CASTDGLGGEQFF.

The table lists this clonotype with a few counts. A read error is likely, as this CDR3 ends without the conserved phenylalanine or tryptophan. The chain employs TRBV12-3 or TRBV12-4 and TRBJ2-2; D remains ambiguous. V lost 5 bases and J lost 8, with 18 bases in between. The CDR3 sequence is 15 residues long. CDR3 loop: CASSPNPSYVGELFL. CDR3 DNA sequence: TGTGCCAGCAGTCCCAACCCTAGTTACGTAGGGGAGCTGTTTCTT.

This clonotype was observed many times. The chain couples TRBV20-1 to TRBJ1-2; D not resolved. The V and J ends lost 6 bases and 3 bases respectively, with 17 bases between them. CDR3 length: 14 amino acids. CDR1 and CDR2 from the germline V gene are DFQATT and SNEGSKA (reference sequence). CDR3 nucleotides: TGCAGTGCCCTTCCCGGCGAGGGAGACTATGGCTACACCTTC. This translates into CSALPGEGDYGYTF.

The chain uses TRBV2 and TRBJ2-3, with D maybe TRBD2 (6 bases). Germline CDR1 SNHLY, CDR2 FYNNEI. This CDR3 region has 14 residues. This chain's CDR3 is CASPSRGGTDTQYF. The DNA of the CDR3 is TGTGCTAGTCCTTCGCGGGGTGGTACAGATACGCAGTATTTT.

V and J are TRBV15 and TRBJ2-1; maybe TRBD2 (6 bases). V lost 5 bases and J lost 6, with 17 bases in between. The CDR3 extends over 15 amino acids. CDR1 is LNHNV, CDR2 YYDKDF, per germline (reference sequence). The DNA for the CDR3 is TGTGCCACCAGCCAAGATTACGGGAGCGGCAATGAGCAGTTCTTC. Its translation: CATSQDYGSGNEQFF.

This clonotype showed up many times. J is TRBJ2-5 and V is TRBV20-1; D might be TRBD1 (6 bases). Germline V lookup: CDR1 DFQATT, CDR2 SNEGSKA (reference sequence). The V end was cut by 6 bases, the J end by 2 bases, with 13 bases between. CDR3 length: 13 residues. CDR3 loop: CSARSGEQETQYF. The CDR3 nucleotides are TGCAGTGCCAGGTCAGGGGAGCAAGAGACCCAGTACTTC.

This clonotype was detected many times. The CDR3 reads CASSPTGVSNQPQHF. The CDR3 DNA follows: TGTGCCAGCAGCCCTACAGGGGTTAGCAATCAGCCCCAGCATTTT. V gene TRBV12-3 or TRBV12-4 combines with J gene TRBJ1-5; 7 nucleotides match TRBD1. With 6 bases clipped from V and 0 bases from J, the junction kept 5 bases outside the gene matches. CDR3 length: 15 residues.

This clonotype was seen a few times. Just one base apart from a much larger clone, this may be a read error. The chain uses TRBV20-1 and TRBJ2-5, with D possibly being TRBD2 (5 bases). CDR1 is DFQATT, CDR2 SNEGSKA, per germline (reference sequence). CDR3 length equals 12 residues. The DNA of the CDR3 is TGCAGTGCTAGCGGGATACGAGAGACCCCGTACTTC. This codes for CSASGIRETPYF.

This clonotype has just a few counts. This may be a read error: a much more frequent sequence differs by one nucleotide. J is TRBJ2-4 and V is TRBV14, with D possibly matching TRBD2 (6 bases). Germline CDR1 SGHDN, CDR2 FVKESK. This CDR3 contains 11 residues. CDR3 nucleotides: TGTGCCAGCAGCCATGCACGGGAGACCTCCTTC. Translation gives CASSHARETSF.

The V call is TRBV5-6, the J call TRBJ2-5, with D hard to call. Looked up from germline, CDR1 is SGHDT and CDR2 is YYEEEE. The CDR3 loop spans 15 amino acids. The ends were cut back, 0 bases at V and 4 bases at J, with 13 bases in the middle. CDR3 DNA: TGTGCCAGCAGCTTGGTCACAGCATTTCGAGAGACCCAGTACTTC. It codes for CASSLVTAFRETQYF.

The chain uses TRBV4-1 and TRBJ1-1, with D uncertain. The germline V gene has CDR1 MGHRA and CDR2 YSYEKL. V was cut by 0 bases and J by 4 bases, with 9 bases left in between. CDR3 length: 14 amino acids. The CDR3 DNA follows: TGCGCCAGCAGCCAAGAGGCGGGATTCACTGAAGCTTTCTTT. Residues: CASSQEAGFTEAFF.

This clonotype was observed many times. V is TRBV12-3 or TRBV12-4 and J is TRBJ1-4; D is unresolved. V lost 5 bases and J 4 bases, leaving 14 bases between the germline ends. The length of the CDR3 is 15 residues. CDR3 amino acids: CASSPTDGNNEKLFF. CDR3 coding DNA: TGTGCCAGCAGTCCAACTGACGGAAATAATGAAAAACTGTTTTTT.

In this sample, this clonotype turned up a few times. The genes are TRBV18 and TRBJ2-5; TRBD2 agrees at 7 bases. CDR3 size: 16 residues. V trimming: 2 bases; J trimming: 0 bases; junction bases outside the gene matches: 6. CDR1 KGHSH and CDR2 LQKENI come from the germline V gene. This CDR3 reads CASSPWASGNQETQYF. DNA of the CDR3: TGTGCCAGCTCACCATGGGCTAGCGGAAACCAAGAGACCCAGTACTTC.

The rearrangement links TRBV3-1 to TRBJ2-2; D not resolved. Germline CDR1 LGHDT, CDR2 YNNKEL (reference sequence). The CDR3 sequence is 13 residues long. V was trimmed by 1 base and J by 7 bases, leaving 7 bases between them. The chain's CDR3 is CASSQVLFGELFF. CDR3 sequence (DNA): TGTGCCAGCAGCCAAGTTCTTTTCGGGGAGCTGTTTTTT. The full variable domain, with the rest looked up from reference TRBV3-1 and TRBJ2-2, is DTAVSQTPKYLVTQMGNDKSIKCEQNLGHDTMYWYKQDSKKFLKIMFSYNNKELIINETVPNRFSPKSPDKAHLNLHINSLELGDSAVYFCASSQVLFGELFFGEGSRLTVL.

In this sample, this clonotype turned up many times. Here the CDR3 reads CASSARAGVAYEQYF. CDR3 bases: TGTGCCAGCAGCGCCAGAGCGGGAGTGGCCTACGAGCAGTACTTC. The genes are TRBV9 and TRBJ2-7; 8 bases match TRBD2. CDR3 size: 15 residues. The V gene end was trimmed by 3 bases and the J gene end by 2 bases; junction bases not matched to a gene: 7. In germline, CDR1 is SGDLS, CDR2 YYNGEE.

The rearrangement links TRBV4-2 to TRBJ1-2, with 9 bases identical to TRBD1. Unmatched junction bases numbered 9, after V lost 3 bases and J lost 7 bases. Germline assignment: CDR1 LGHNA and CDR2 YNFKEQ. The CDR3 has 15 residues. CDR3 DNA sequence: TGTGCCAGCAGCCAGGGACAGGGAGGCGGCGGTGGCTACACCTTC. Protein sequence: CASSQGQGGGGGYTF.

This clonotype appeared many times. The V gene is TRBV7-9, the J gene TRBJ2-1, with D possibly TRBD2 on 6 matching bases. This CDR3 region has 16 residues. CDR1 is SEHNR and CDR2 is FQNEAQ in the germline V gene (reference sequence). Trimming shortened V by 2 bases and J by 4 bases, and 15 bases separated the two germline ends. CDR3 in amino acids: CASSLSENREYNEQFF. The CDR3 bases are TGTGCCAGCAGCTTAAGCGAGAACCGGGAGTACAATGAGCAGTTCTTC.

A word on this clonotype: One base away lies a much larger clone, so this may be a sequencing read error. The chain carries TRBV12-3 or TRBV12-4 and TRBJ2-5; TRBD1 agrees at 9 bases. The CDR3 length is 14 residues. Here the CDR3 DNA reads TGTGCCCGCAGTACCACAGGGGGCCCAGAGACCCAGTACTTC. This gives the protein CARSTTGGPETQYF.

In this sample, this clonotype turned up many times. The V and J genes are TRBV19 and TRBJ2-2; TRBD1 aligns across 8 bases. In germline, CDR1 is LNHDA, CDR2 SQIVND (reference sequence). V dropped 6 bases and J dropped 1; count of bases not matched to a gene: 1. This CDR3 has 14 residues. CDR3 in DNA: TGTGCCAGTAGCGACAGGGGGAACACCGGGGAGCTGTTTTTT. It codes for CASSDRGNTGELFF.

This clonotype was counted between two and nine times. CDR3 residues: CATSRDGNLGAEAFF. The CDR3 region has the DNA TGTGCCACCAGCAGAGATGGGAACCTAGGCGCTGAAGCTTTCTTT. The V gene is TRBV15, the J gene TRBJ1-1, with D hard to call. Germline CDR1 reads LNHNV; CDR2 reads YYDKDF (reference sequence). The CDR3 length is 15 residues. V was shortened by 0 bases and J by 6 bases, with 14 bases between the two germline ends.

This clonotype was observed many times. The chain has TRBV20-1 and TRBJ1-5, with D maybe TRBD1 (6 bases). This CDR3 has 14 residues. Per the germline V gene, CDR1 is DFQATT and CDR2 is SNEGSKA (reference sequence). Deletions cut 4 bases from V and 4 bases from J, with 14 bases between. As DNA, the CDR3 is TGCAGTGCTACAAACGGACAGACTAATCAGCCCCAGCATTTT. Translation gives CSATNGQTNQPQHF.

As regards this clonotype: At one end, the junction sequence differs from germline, possibly due to a read error. The V and J genes are TRBV5-1 and TRBJ2-3, with D uncertain. This CDR3 comprises 13 residues. Looked up from germline, CDR1 is SGHRS and CDR2 is YFSETQ. The CDR3 region is CTSTDPLGDTQYF. For the CDR3, the DNA is TGCACCAGCACCGACCCGCTTGGGGATACCCAGTATTTT.